The 16 T cell receptor beta chains below come from one sample, sequenced in a study of beta chain features in type 1 diabetes. Since all of the isolated RNA was reverse transcribed, expressed TCRB transcripts were what got sequenced. The assay was immunoSEQ multiplex PCR, and TCRdb's table has in-frame clones only and misses some. The data contain roughly 450,000 clones, 10% to 12% of them singletons. The sequenced material came from naive CD4+ T cells from blood. Source of these receptors: a woman under 30 in good health.

The chain links TRBV29-1 to TRBJ1-5; TRBD1 might be the D (5 bases). The CDR3 spans 13 residues. Trimming removed 4 bases from V and 9 bases from J, with 16 bases in between. Germline CDR1 and CDR2: SQVTM and ANQGSEA. This CDR3 reads CSVGLPERGPQHF. CDR3 nucleotides: TGCAGCGTTGGTCTCCCCGAGAGGGGGCCCCAGCATTTT.

The genes are TRBV28 and TRBJ2-1; D possibly corresponds to TRBD1 (6 bases). CDR1 and CDR2 from the germline V gene are MDHEN and SYDVKM. The CDR3 runs 16 residues. The ends were cut back, 7 bases at V and 5 bases at J, with 21 bases in the middle. CDR3 amino acids: CASNRWGQNPNNEQFF. The CDR3 bases are TGTGCCAGCAACCGCTGGGGGCAAAATCCTAACAATGAGCAGTTCTTC.

The chain has TRBV7-9 and TRBJ1-5, with 7 nucleotides matching TRBD1. The CDR3 extends over 15 amino acids. The V gene's germline CDR1 is SEHNR and CDR2 FQNEAQ (reference sequence). J gave up 6 bases and V 5 bases, and 10 bases lay outside the gene matches. In DNA, the CDR3 is TGTGCCAGCAGCACAGGTCAGGGGGTCGGTCAGCCCCAGCATTTT. As protein: CASSTGQGVGQPQHF. Variable domain in full (rest from reference TRBV7-9 and TRBJ1-5): DTGVSQNPRHKITKRGQNVTFRCDPISEHNRLYWYRQTLGQGPEFLTYFQNEAQLEKSRLLSDRFSAERPKGSFSTLEIQRTEQGDSAMYLCASSTGQGVGQPQHFGDGTRLSIL.

V gene TRBV7-9 combines with J gene TRBJ2-1, with D perhaps TRBD1 (7 bases). With 3 bases removed from V and 7 bases from J, the gap between germline ends came to 19 bases. The CDR3 has 16 amino acids. Germline V lookup: CDR1 SEHNR, CDR2 FQNEAQ (reference sequence). CDR3 protein: CASSFPLQGRLNEQFF. For the CDR3, the DNA is TGTGCCAGCAGCTTCCCTTTACAGGGGAGGTTGAATGAGCAGTTCTTC.

The rearrangement joins TRBV4-1 to TRBJ1-2, with TRBD1 matching 9 bases. The CDR3 has 16 amino acids. Germline values: CDR1 MGHRA, CDR2 YSYEKL. V lost 4 bases and J lost 5; bases outside the gene matches: 11. Written as DNA, the CDR3 is TGCGCCAGCAGCCTCGGACAGGGGTGGAGAGGGTATGGCTACACCTTC. Translating gives CASSLGQGWRGYGYTF.

As regards this clone: Other DNA sequences in this specimen translate into the identical CDR3. The genes are TRBV7-2 and TRBJ2-3; D not resolved. The germline gives CDR1 SGHTA, CDR2 FQGNSA. The V end lost 1 base, the J end lost 1 base, and 6 bases lay between the germline ends. CDR3 length: 14 residues. This chain's CDR3 is CASSLDWGTDTQYF. In nucleotides, the CDR3 is TGTGCCAGCAGCTTAGATTGGGGCACAGATACGCAGTATTTT. Looking up the rest from reference TRBV7-2 and TRBJ2-3 gives the full variable domain: GAGVSQSPSNKVTEKGKDVELRCDPISGHTALYWYRQSLGQGLEFLIYFQGNSAPDKSGLPSDRFSAERTGGSVSTLTIQRTQQEDSAVYLCASSLDWGTDTQYFGPGTRLTVL.

This clone was picked up a small number of times. The chain uses TRBV11-2 and TRBJ2-5, with 9 bases aligning to TRBD2. CDR1 SGHAT and CDR2 FQNNGV come from the germline V gene. Trimming at V came to 3 bases and at J to 5 bases, leaving 10 bases not matched to a gene. This CDR3 spans 16 amino acids. CDR3 residues: CASSFGGLAGLETQYF. Here the CDR3 DNA reads TGTGCCAGCAGCTTCGGCGGGCTAGCGGGGTTGGAGACCCAGTACTTC. Full variable domain (remainder filled in from reference TRBV11-2 and TRBJ2-5): EAGVAQSPRYKIIEKRQSVAFWCNPISGHATLYWYQQILGQGPKLLIQFQNNGVVDDSQLPKDRFSAERLKGVDSTLKIQPAKLEDSAVYLCASSFGGLAGLETQYFGPGTRLLVL.

The table lists this clone with a few counts. This rearrangement joins TRBV4-3 to TRBJ2-1; D unclear. Germline V gene lookup returns CDR1 LGHNA and CDR2 YSLEER. Trimming removed 1 base at V and 4 bases at J, with 11 bases between. The CDR3 loop spans 15 amino acids. The CDR3 loop reads CASSQGHMIYNEQFF. The CDR3 region has the DNA TGCGCCAGCAGCCAAGGACACATGATTTACAATGAGCAGTTCTTC.

The chain combines TRBV7-2 with TRBJ2-1; 7 bases map to TRBD1. The V segment lost 5 bases and the J segment 9 bases; nucleotides outside the gene matches: 13. The germline CDR1 and CDR2 sequences are SGHTA and FQGNSA. This CDR3 comprises 15 residues. CDR3 sequence: CASSLAGTAYSEQFF. The CDR3, as DNA: TGTGCCAGCAGCCTGGCCGGGACAGCTTACTCTGAGCAGTTCTTC.

The chain joins TRBV7-3 to TRBJ2-7; weak D call: TRBD1 (6 bases). This CDR3 has 14 residues. Germline lookup yields CDR1 SGHTA and CDR2 FQGTGA. Trimming pared 3 bases from V and 2 bases from J, leaving 11 bases between. This CDR3 reads CASSLRQGPYEQYF. In nucleotides, the CDR3 is TGTGCCAGCAGCTTGAGGCAGGGGCCCTACGAGCAGTACTTC.

This clone has just a few counts. This rearrangement joins TRBV4-3 to TRBJ1-1, with a tentative D call TRBD1 (5 bases). Germline V gene data show CDR1 as LGHNA and CDR2 as YSLEER. CDR3 size: 16 residues. V lost 1 base, J lost 0 bases, and 12 bases lay in between. CDR3 sequence reads: CASSQGSGRMNTEAFF. CDR3 bases: TGCGCCAGCAGCCAAGGATCGGGGCGGATGAACACTGAAGCTTTCTTT.

The rearrangement joins TRBV28 to TRBJ1-5; D call uncertain. This CDR3 spans 15 amino acids. Germline CDR1 reads MDHEN; CDR2 reads SYDVKM. Between the trimmed V and J ends, which lost 5 bases and 3 bases, there was a span of 14 bases. CDR3 coding DNA: TGTGCCAGCAGTGCCTCCTACGGTGTCAATCAGCCCCAGCATTTT. Residues: CASSASYGVNQPQHF.

There are a few counts of this clone. This chain connects TRBV9 to TRBJ2-7; D could derive from TRBD1 or TRBD2 (6 bases each). The CDR3 extends over 15 amino acids. Germline V gene data show CDR1 as SGDLS and CDR2 as YYNGEE. V lost 0 bases and J 3 bases, leaving 13 bases between the germline ends. As DNA, the CDR3 is TGTGCCAGCAGCGTAGAAAGGGGGGCCCACTACGAGCAGTACTTC. Its protein is CASSVERGAHYEQYF.

This clone turned up a few times. V and J are TRBV28 and TRBJ2-2; a possible D gene is TRBD1 (6 bases). V lost 2 bases, J lost 2 bases, and 9 bases lay in between. Germline V gene lookup returns CDR1 MDHEN and CDR2 SYDVKM. CDR3 size: 15 residues. CDR3 sequence reads: CASSLPRGNTGELFF. CDR3 in DNA: TGTGCCAGCAGTTTACCCAGGGGAAACACCGGGGAGCTGTTTTTT.

This clone was observed a few times. The chain carries TRBV5-1 and TRBJ2-1, with unresolved D. The CDR3 is 14 residues long. The germline V and J ends were trimmed by 0 bases and 4 bases, with 8 bases remaining between them. Germline values: CDR1 SGHRS, CDR2 YFSETQ. CDR3 nucleotides: TGCGCCAGCAGCTTGGGCGCGAGTTACAATGAGCAGTTCTTC. Amino acids: CASSLGASYNEQFF. The variable domain in full, completed from reference TRBV5-1 and TRBJ2-1, reads KAGVTQTPRYLIKTRGQQVTLSCSPISGHRSVSWYQQTPGQGLQFLFEYFSETQRNKGNFPGRFSGRQFSNSRSEMNVSTLELGDSALYLCASSLGASYNEQFFGPGTRLTVL.

This chain links TRBV25-1 with TRBJ2-7; possibly TRBD1 or TRBD2 for D (5 bases each). CDR1 MGHDK and CDR2 SYGVNS come from the germline V gene. V shed 6 bases and J shed 10 bases, with 19 bases lying between them. The CDR3 has 13 amino acids. Here the CDR3 reads CASRGPLMGRQYF. The CDR3 region has the DNA TGTGCCAGCAGGGGACCCCTAATGGGGCGCCAGTACTTC.